A selection of T cell receptor beta chains follows, all from one sample in a study of OX40 agonist ivuxolimab in advanced cancers. Libraries were prepared by immunoSEQ multiplex PCR; TCRdb keeps only in-frame clonotypes and omits some of them. Of approximately 56,000 clones listed, approximately 78% are singletons. Sample: CD4+ or CD8+ T cells sorted from blood, taken in a trial of the OX40 agonist ivuxolimab. The receptor source for this set is an adult with an advanced solid tumor such as melanoma, head and neck, liver or kidney cancer. CDR3s include the opening cysteine and the closing phenylalanine or tryptophan. The D gene is left open where the match is weak. Size values are once, few and many counts, or a class for expanded clones, and some rows have none.

size: NA
J: TRBJ1-2
V: TRBV19
D: NA
DNA: TGTGCCAGTAAGCAGTTACGAACAGGGAATTTCAATGGCTACACCTTC
CDR3: CASKQLRTGNFNGYTF

size: NA
J: TRBJ1-6
V: TRBV4-1
D: NA
DNA: TGCGCCAGCAGCCAAGTCCGGGGGGGTAATTCACCCCTCCACTTT
CDR3: CASSQVRGGNSPLHF

size: few
J: TRBJ2-6
V: TRBV6-1
D: NA
DNA: TGTGCCAGCACGGGACCGAGCTCTGGGGCCAACGTCCTGACTTTC
CDR3: CASTGPSSGANVLTF

size: NA
J: TRBJ2-1
V: TRBV9
D: TRBD1
DNA: TGTGCCAGCAGCGTAGATCAGGGGGCCCGGGATGAGCAGTTCTTC
CDR3: CASSVDQGARDEQFF

size: NA
J: TRBJ2-3
V: TRBV7-6
D: NA
DNA: TGTGCCAGCAGCTCAAGCCGCACTTCAGATACGCAGTATTTT
CDR3: CASSSSRTSDTQYF

size: NA
J: TRBJ2-7
V: TRBV5-1
D: NA
DNA: TGCGCCAGCAGCTTGGATAACAGATACTACGAGCAGTACTTC
CDR3: CASSLDNRYYEQYF

size: NA
J: TRBJ2-3
V: TRBV28
D: NA
DNA: TGTGCCAGCCGTGGCGGGGGCGCGGGCACAGATACGCAGTATTTT
CDR3: CASRGGGAGTDTQYF

size: NA
J: TRBJ1-6
V: TRBV14
D: NA
DNA: TGTGCCAGCAGCCAAGATTGGGGGGATTCACCCCTCCACTTT
CDR3: CASSQDWGDSPLHF

size: NA
J: TRBJ1-5
V: TRBV11-3
D: NA
DNA: TGTGCCAGCAGCTTAGGGGACCTTCAGCCCCAGCATTTT
CDR3: CASSLGDLQPQHF

size: NA
J: TRBJ2-3
V: TRBV19
D: NA
DNA: TGTGCCAGTAGTATCCCCCATAGTAGCACAGATACGCAGTATTTT
CDR3: CASSIPHSSTDTQYF

size: NA
J: TRBJ1-5
V: TRBV11-2
D: NA
DNA: TGTGCCAGCAGCACCGTTGGCGGGACCCAGCATTTT
CDR3: CASSTVGGTQHF

size: NA
J: TRBJ2-7
V: TRBV7-8
D: NA
DNA: TGTGCCAGCAGCTTAGGCGGCCGGGTGTCCTACGAGCAGTACTTC
CDR3: CASSLGGRVSYEQYF

size: NA
J: TRBJ2-2
V: TRBV16
D: NA
DNA: TGTGCCAGCAGCCAATCGTTATCCGGGGAGCTGTTTTTT
CDR3: CASSQSLSGELFF

size: NA
J: TRBJ1-1
V: TRBV18
D: NA
DNA: TGTGCCAGCTCACCCGTGGGACCCAACACTGAAGCTTTCTTT
CDR3: CASSPVGPNTEAFF

size: few
J: TRBJ1-2
V: TRBV6-5
D: TRBD1
DNA: TGTGCCAGCACGGAGAGGGGGCGGGACTATGGCTACACCTTC
CDR3: CASTERGRDYGYTF

size: NA
J: TRBJ2-2
V: TRBV5-1
D: NA
DNA: TGCGCCAGCAGCTTGGAGGACAGAGCAACCGGGGAGCTGTTTTTT
CDR3: CASSLEDRATGELFF

size: few
J: TRBJ2-5
V: TRBV10-2
D: NA
DNA: TGCGCCAGCAGTAATGTGGGGGGCGGAGAGACCCAGTACTTC
CDR3: CASSNVGGGETQYF

size: NA
J: TRBJ2-3
V: TRBV5-1
D: TRBD2
DNA: TGCGCCAGCAGCTTGGGTGGCGGGGGGAGTACAGATACGCAGTATTTT
CDR3: CASSLGGGGSTDTQYF

size: NA
J: TRBJ2-3
V: TRBV7-8
D: NA
DNA: TGTGCCAGCAGCTTAGGGGCTAGCGTCGCAGATACGCAGTATTTT
CDR3: CASSLGASVADTQYF

size: few
J: TRBJ1-1
V: TRBV9
D: NA
DNA: TGTGCCAGCAGCGCCAACAGGGACACTGAAGCTTTCTTT
CDR3: CASSANRDTEAFF

size: NA
J: TRBJ1-1
V: TRBV18
D: TRBD1
DNA: TGTGCCAGCTCACCACAACAGGGGGAATCATTGGGCACTGAAGCTTTCTTT
CDR3: CASSPQQGESLGTEAFF

size: NA
J: TRBJ1-5
V: TRBV5-4
D: NA
DNA: TGTGCCAGCAGCCAAGTTGACGGTAGCAATCAGCCCCAGCATTTT
CDR3: CASSQVDGSNQPQHF

size: NA
J: TRBJ2-3
V: TRBV7-8
D: TRBD2
DNA: TGTGCCAGCAGCTTAGCGCCACTAGCGGGGGGCGGGGCAGATACGCAGTATTTT
CDR3: CASSLAPLAGGGADTQYF

size: NA
J: TRBJ2-1
V: TRBV5-1
D: NA
DNA: TGCGCCAGCAGCTTGTCCACGGGGCGAGGAATCTACAATGAGCAGTTCTTC
CDR3: CASSLSTGRGIYNEQFF

size: NA
J: TRBJ2-1
V: TRBV7-2
D: TRBD2
DNA: TGTGCCAGCAGCCTAGCCGGGGGGGGCAATGAGCAGTTCTTC
CDR3: CASSLAGGGNEQFF

size: NA
J: TRBJ1-5
V: TRBV19
D: TRBD1
DNA: TGTGCCAGTAGTCTCGGGACAGTAAGGCAAGTAGAGAATCAGCCCCAGCATTTT
CDR3: CASSLGTVRQVENQPQHF

size: NA
J: TRBJ2-3
V: TRBV15
D: TRBD1
DNA: TGTGCCACCAGCTACACAGGGGATCTGGCCTTCGGTACAGATACGCAGTATTTT
CDR3: CATSYTGDLAFGTDTQYF

size: NA
J: TRBJ1-6
V: TRBV11-3
D: NA
DNA: TGTGCCAGCAGCTTAGAGCCAGATAATTCACCCCTCCACTTT
CDR3: CASSLEPDNSPLHF

size: NA
J: TRBJ1-4
V: TRBV27
D: TRBD1
DNA: TGTGCCAGCGGTTCGACAGGGGGCAATGAAAAACTGTTTTTT
CDR3: CASGSTGGNEKLFF

size: NA
J: TRBJ1-6
V: TRBV7-9
D: NA
DNA: TGTGCCAGCAGCCTACAGGGTTCTTCACCCCTCCACTTT
CDR3: CASSLQGSSPLHF

size: NA
J: TRBJ1-5
V: TRBV2
D: NA
DNA: TGTGCCAGCAGTTATACCGAGACCCATAGCAATCAGCCCCAGCATTTT
CDR3: CASSYTETHSNQPQHF

size: NA
J: TRBJ1-5
V: TRBV7-9
D: NA
DNA: TGTGCCAGCAGCTTAGGATCGGGGAGGGGCAATCAGCCCCAGCATTTT
CDR3: CASSLGSGRGNQPQHF

size: NA
J: TRBJ2-3
V: TRBV13
D: NA
DNA: TGTGCCAGCAGCTTAGTGGTCCCCAGTTCGGGAGATACGCAGTATTTT
CDR3: CASSLVVPSSGDTQYF